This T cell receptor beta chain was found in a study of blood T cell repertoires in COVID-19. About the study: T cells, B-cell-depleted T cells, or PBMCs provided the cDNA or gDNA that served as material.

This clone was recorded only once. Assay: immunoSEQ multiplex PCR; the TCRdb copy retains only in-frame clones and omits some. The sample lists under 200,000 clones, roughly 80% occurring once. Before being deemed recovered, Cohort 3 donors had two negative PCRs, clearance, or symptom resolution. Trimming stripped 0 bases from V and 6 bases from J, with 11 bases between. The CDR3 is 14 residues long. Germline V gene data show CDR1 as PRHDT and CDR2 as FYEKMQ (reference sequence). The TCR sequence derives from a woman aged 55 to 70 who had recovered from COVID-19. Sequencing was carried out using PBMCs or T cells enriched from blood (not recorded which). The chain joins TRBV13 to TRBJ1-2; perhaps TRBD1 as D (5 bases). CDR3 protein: CASSLGGGADGYTF. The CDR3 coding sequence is TGTGCCAGCAGCTTAGGCGGGGGAGCGGATGGCTACACCTTC.